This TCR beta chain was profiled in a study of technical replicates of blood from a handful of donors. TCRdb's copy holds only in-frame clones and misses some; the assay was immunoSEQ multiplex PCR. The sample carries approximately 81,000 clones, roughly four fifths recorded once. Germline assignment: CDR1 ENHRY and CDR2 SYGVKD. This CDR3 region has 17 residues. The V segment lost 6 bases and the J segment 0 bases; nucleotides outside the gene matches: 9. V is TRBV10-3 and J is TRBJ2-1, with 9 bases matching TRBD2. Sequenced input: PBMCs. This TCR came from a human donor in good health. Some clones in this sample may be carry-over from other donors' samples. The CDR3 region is CAISSSGGTSSYNEQFF. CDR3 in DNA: TGTGCCATCAGCAGTAGCGGGGGAACAAGCTCCTACAATGAGCAGTTCTTC.